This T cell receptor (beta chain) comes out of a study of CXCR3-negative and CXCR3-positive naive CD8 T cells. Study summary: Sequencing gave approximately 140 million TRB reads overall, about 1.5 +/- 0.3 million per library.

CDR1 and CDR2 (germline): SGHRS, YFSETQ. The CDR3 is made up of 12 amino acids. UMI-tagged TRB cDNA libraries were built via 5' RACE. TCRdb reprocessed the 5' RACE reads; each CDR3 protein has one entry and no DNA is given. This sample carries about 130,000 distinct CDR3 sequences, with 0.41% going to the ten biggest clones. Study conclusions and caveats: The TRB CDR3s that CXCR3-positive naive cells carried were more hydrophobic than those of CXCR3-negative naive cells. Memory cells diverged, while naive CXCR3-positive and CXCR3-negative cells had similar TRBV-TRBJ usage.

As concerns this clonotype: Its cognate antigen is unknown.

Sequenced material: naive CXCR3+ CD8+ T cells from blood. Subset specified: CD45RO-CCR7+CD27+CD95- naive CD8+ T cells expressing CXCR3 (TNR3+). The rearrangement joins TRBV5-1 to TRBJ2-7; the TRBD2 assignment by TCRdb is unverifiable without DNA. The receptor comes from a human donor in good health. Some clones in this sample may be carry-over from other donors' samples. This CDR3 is CASSGLAYEQYF.